The 4 T cell receptor beta chains given below trace back to one sample, sequenced in a study of cytomegalovirus exposure and HLA in healthy donors. Some clones are missing from TCRdb's copy, which holds only in-frame ones; the method was immunoSEQ multiplex PCR. Of approximately 280,000 clones listed, around nine tenths are singletons. The sequenced material came from PBMCs. The receptors originated from a woman aged 18-29 years in good health and CMV-seronegative.

The chain uses TRBV30 and TRBJ1-1; 7 bases line up with TRBD1. J was trimmed by 5 bases and V by 4 bases; bases with no gene match: 7. The CDR3 is 13 amino acids. CDR1 and CDR2 (germline): GTSNPN, SVGIG (reference sequence). The CDR3 reads CAWNPQGWTEAFF. The CDR3 DNA reads as TGTGCCTGGAACCCACAGGGGTGGACTGAAGCTTTCTTT.

A single count supports this clone. The chain employs TRBV6-1 and TRBJ2-2; TRBD1 is a possible D gene (5 bases). From germline, CDR1 is MNHNS and CDR2 SASEGT. V was pared by 2 bases and J by 6 bases, with 13 bases between. The CDR3 extends over 15 amino acids. In nucleotides, the CDR3 is TGTGCCAGCAGTGAATCATGGGGCGACCCCGGGGAGCTGTTTTTT. Protein sequence: CASSESWGDPGELFF.

V and J are TRBV5-6 and TRBJ1-2; D gene uncertain. The CDR3 extends over 15 amino acids. The germline V gene encodes CDR1 SGHDT and CDR2 YYEEEE. Deletions cut 0 bases from V and 0 bases from J, with 9 bases between. As DNA, the CDR3 is TGTGCCAGCAGCTTGGAACAGAGTTCTAACTATGGCTACACCTTC. Translated: CASSLEQSSNYGYTF.

The gene calls are TRBV6-4 and TRBJ2-3; a possible D gene is TRBD2 (6 bases). V lost 3 bases, J lost 2 bases, and 9 bases lay in between. From germline, CDR1 is MRHNA and CDR2 SNTAGT. This CDR3 is 14 amino acids long. CDR3 sequence: CASSEAGSTDTQYF. As DNA, the CDR3 is TGTGCCAGCAGTGAGGCGGGGTCCACAGATACGCAGTATTTT.